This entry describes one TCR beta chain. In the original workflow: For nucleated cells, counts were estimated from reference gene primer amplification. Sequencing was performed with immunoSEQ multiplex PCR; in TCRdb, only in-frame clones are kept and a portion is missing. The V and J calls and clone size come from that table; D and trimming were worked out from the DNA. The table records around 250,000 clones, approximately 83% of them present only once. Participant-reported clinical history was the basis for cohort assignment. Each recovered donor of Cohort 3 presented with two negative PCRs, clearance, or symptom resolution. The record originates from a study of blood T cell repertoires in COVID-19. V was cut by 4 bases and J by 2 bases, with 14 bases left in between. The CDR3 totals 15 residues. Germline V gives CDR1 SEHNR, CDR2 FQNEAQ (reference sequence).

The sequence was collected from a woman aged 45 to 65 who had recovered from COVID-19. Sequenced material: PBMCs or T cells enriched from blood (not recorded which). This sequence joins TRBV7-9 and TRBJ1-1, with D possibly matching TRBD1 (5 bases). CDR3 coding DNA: TGTGCCAGCAGCTCCCCGGGGGGTTATAACACTGAAGCTTTCTTT. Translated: CASSSPGGYNTEAFF.